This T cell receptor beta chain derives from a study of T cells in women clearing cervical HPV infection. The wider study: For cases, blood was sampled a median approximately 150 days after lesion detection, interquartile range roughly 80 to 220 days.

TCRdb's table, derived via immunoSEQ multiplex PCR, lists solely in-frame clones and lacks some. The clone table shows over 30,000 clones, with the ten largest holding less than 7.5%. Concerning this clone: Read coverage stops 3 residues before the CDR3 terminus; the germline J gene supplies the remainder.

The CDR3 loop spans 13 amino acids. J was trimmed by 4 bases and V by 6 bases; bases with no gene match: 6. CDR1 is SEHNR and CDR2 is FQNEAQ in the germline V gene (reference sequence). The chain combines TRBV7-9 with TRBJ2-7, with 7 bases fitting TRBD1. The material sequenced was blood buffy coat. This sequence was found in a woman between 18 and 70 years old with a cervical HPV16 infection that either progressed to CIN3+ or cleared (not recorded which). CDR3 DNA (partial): TGTGCCAGCAGGCCCCGACAGGGATACGAG. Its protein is CASRPRQGYE. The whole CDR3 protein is CASRPRQGYEQYF.